The rows below give T cell receptor beta chains drawn from one sample of a study of read filtering for tumor transcriptome and immune sequencing. TCRdb recomputed calls from the reads with MiXCR, one row per CDR3 protein. Of around 41,000 distinct CDR3 sequences listed, 11% to 15% are singletons. The sequencing sample was made of a population of CD138-negative cells sorted from bone marrow. Receptors were obtained from a donor aged 40 or over with multiple myeloma. The CDR3 runs from the conserved cysteine through the conserved F or W. D genes are given only for firm matches. Clone size is not always given. Where it is, it says once, few, many or a class for expanded clones.

cdr3_aa	cdr3_nt	clone_size	v_call	j_call	d_call
CASSLRMWDRGYTF	TGCGCCAGCAGCTTGAGAATGTGGGACAGGGGCTACACCTTC	many	TRBV5-1	TRBJ1-2	TRBD1
CASSVGVNTEAFF	TGCGCCAGCAGTGTGGGGGTGAACACTGAAGCTTTCTTT	many	TRBV10-1	TRBJ1-1	.
CASSWDSKNIQYF	TGTGCCAGCAGTTGGGACAGCAAAAACATTCAGTACTTC	many	TRBV6-1	TRBJ2-4	TRBD1
CASRLTGVGEKLFF	TGTGCCAGCAGACTGACAGGGGTTGGCGAAAAACTGTTTTTT	many	TRBV2	TRBJ1-4	TRBD1
CASSPEYGGLVTVYGYTF	TGTGCCAGCAGTCCTGAATACGGGGGGCTCGTGACAGTCTATGGCTACACCTTC	many	TRBV6-1	TRBJ1-2	.
CSASRLNTEAFF	TGCAGTGCTAGCCGTCTGAACACTGAAGCTTTCTTT	.	TRBV20-1	TRBJ1-1	.
CASSPGGRKDTEAFF	TGTGCCAGCAGCCCAGGCGGAAGGAAGGACACTGAAGCTTTCTTT	many	TRBV27	TRBJ1-1	.
CASSLVTMASRSGANVLTF	TGCGCCAGCAGCTTGGTGACGATGGCTTCTAGATCTGGGGCCAACGTCCTGACTTTC	many	TRBV5-1	TRBJ2-6	.
CASSQGLRASGANVLTF	TGTGCCAGCAGCCAGGGACTACGGGCATCTGGGGCCAACGTCCTGACTTTC	many	TRBV3-1	TRBJ2-6	TRBD2
CATSPRQETQYYF	TGTGCCACCAGCCCCCGCCAAGAGACCCAGTACTACTTC	many	TRBV15	TRBJ2-5	.
CASSRGNSNQPQHF	TGTGCCAGCAGCAGGGGGAATAGCAATCAGCCCCAGCATTTT	few	TRBV5-6	TRBJ1-5	.
CATSRTGTGGYEQYF	TGTGCCACCAGCAGAACCGGGACAGGGGGCTACGAGCAGTACTTC	many	TRBV15	TRBJ2-7	TRBD1
CASSSRTFSATEAFF	TGTGCCAGTAGTTCCCGGACGTTTTCCGCCACTGAAGCTTTCTTT	many	TRBV19	TRBJ1-1	.
CASSESRGLAGTSDTQYF	TGCGCCAGCAGTGAGTCAAGAGGACTAGCGGGGACTTCAGATACGCAGTATTTT	many	TRBV10-1	TRBJ2-3	TRBD2
CASSPDLGTASNQPQHF	TGTGCCAGCAGTCCGGACCTCGGGACGGCATCCAATCAGCCCCAGCATTTT	many	TRBV6-6	TRBJ1-5	.
CASSLGTNYGYTF	TGCGCCAGCAGCTTGGGTACAAACTATGGCTACACCTTC	many	TRBV5-1	TRBJ1-2	.
CASSVSLNTEAFF	TGTGCCAGCAGTGTATCTTTGAACACTGAAGCTTTCTTT	many	TRBV6-1	TRBJ1-1	.
CASSLTANSPLHF	TGTGCCAGCAGTTTGACAGCTAATTCACCCCTCCACTTT	many	TRBV12-3/TRBV12-4	TRBJ1-6	.
CASSTTGDQETQYF	TGCGCCAGCAGCACCACAGGAGACCAAGAGACCCAGTACTTC	many	TRBV5-1	TRBJ2-5	.
CAISQNREGQPQHF	TGTGCCATCAGTCAAAACAGGGAGGGTCAGCCCCAGCATTTT	many	TRBV10-3	TRBJ1-5	.
CASSSATIGQFF	TGTGCCAGCAGCTCGGCTACAATTGGGCAGTTCTTC	many	TRBV5-4	TRBJ2-1	.
CASSEGIGISGELFF	TGTGCCAGCAGTGAGGGGATCGGGATCAGCGGGGAGCTGTTTTTT	many	TRBV4-2	TRBJ2-2	.
CASRNRENTEAFF	TGTGCCAGCAGGAACAGGGAGAACACTGAAGCTTTCTTT	many	TRBV27	TRBJ1-1	.
CASSSSVDSGGGQETQYF	TGTGCCAGCAGCTCCTCCGTGGATAGCGGGGGGGGCCAAGAGACCCAGTACTTC	many	TRBV7-2	TRBJ2-5	TRBD2
CSVFGQGKAFF	TGCAGCGTTTTCGGACAGGGGAAGGCTTTCTTT	many	TRBV29-1	TRBJ1-1	TRBD1
CASSLNGGYEQYF	TGTGCCAGCAGCTTAAATGGAGGGTACGAGCAGTACTTC	.	TRBV7-3	TRBJ2-7	.
CASSLVSGRQPQHF	TGCGCCAGCAGCTTGGTTTCGGGTAGGCAGCCCCAGCATTTT	many	TRBV5-1	TRBJ1-5	.
CSAGTASYEQYF	TGCAGCGCCGGGACAGCTTCCTACGAGCAGTACTTC	many	TRBV29-1	TRBJ2-7	TRBD1
CASSYVGGGYSNTEAFF	TGTGCCAGCAGTTACGTTGGGGGAGGGTATTCGAACACTGAAGCTTTCTTT	many	TRBV6-5	TRBJ1-1	.
CASSGYSQETQYF	TGTGCCAGCAGTGGTTACTCTCAAGAGACCCAGTACTTC	many	TRBV2	TRBJ2-5	.
CSARDVARGQYF	TGCAGTGCTAGAGATGTAGCGAGGGGGCAGTATTTT	many	TRBV20-1	TRBJ2-3	.
CSARDIQGAQGRAFF	TGCAGTGCTAGAGATATTCAAGGGGCTCAGGGTAGAGCTTTCTTT	many	TRBV20-1	TRBJ1-1	.
CACSKLAGDTGELFF	TGTGCCTGCAGTAAACTAGCGGGGGACACCGGGGAGCTGTTTTTT	.	TRBV6-6	TRBJ2-2	TRBD2
CASSRGGMNTEAFF	TGTGCCAGCAGCCGGGGAGGGATGAACACTGAAGCTTTCTTT	many	TRBV11-1	TRBJ1-1	.
CASSLSRGLDGYTF	TGTGCCAGCAGTTTGAGCAGGGGGCTGGATGGCTACACCTTC	.	TRBV27	TRBJ1-2	TRBD1
CASSPTGWARTNEQYF	TGTGCCAGCAGCCCTACTGGGTGGGCACGGACCAACGAGCAGTACTTC	once	TRBV11-2	TRBJ2-7	.
CASSWGRGRQPQHF	TGTGCCAGCAGTTGGGGCAGGGGGCGGCAGCCCCAGCATTTT	many	TRBV12-3/TRBV12-4	TRBJ1-5	TRBD1
CASDPRDRRWNTEAFF	TGTGCCAGCGACCCCCGGGACCGAAGATGGAACACTGAAGCTTTCTTT	many	TRBV6-1	TRBJ1-1	.
CASSGGLSANQPPHF	TGTGCCAGCAGCGGGGGACTGTCCGCCAATCAGCCCCCGCATTTT	.	TRBV5-6	TRBJ1-5	.
CASSLVSGHEKQFF	TGCGCCAGCAGCTTGGTGTCGGGTCATGAAAAGCAGTTCTTC	many	TRBV5-1	TRBJ2-1	.
CASSVGSGGANEQFF	TGTGCCAGCAGCGTAGGTAGCGGGGGGGCCAATGAGCAGTTCTTC	few	TRBV9	TRBJ2-1	TRBD2
CAISGAYTEAFF	TGTGCCATCAGTGGAGCATACACTGAAGCTTTCTTT	many	TRBV10-3	TRBJ1-1	.
CSAPSHTGSNQPQHF	TGCAGTGCCCCGTCCCATACAGGGTCAAATCAGCCCCAGCATTTT	many	TRBV20-1	TRBJ1-5	.
CASSANLGDGETQYF	TGCGCCAGCAGCGCGAATTTAGGGGATGGAGAGACCCAGTACTTC	many	TRBV4-3	TRBJ2-5	.
CASSSLQDGGLAKNIQYF	TGTGCCAGCAGCTCGCTACAGGACGGCGGTCTAGCCAAAAACATTCAGTACTTC	.	TRBV11-2	TRBJ2-4	.
CASSYTREGEGYTF	TGTGCCAGCAGTTACACACGGGAGGGAGAAGGCTACACCTTC	many	TRBV6-6	TRBJ1-2	.
CAGGQPLGEQFF	TGTGCCGGGGGTCAACCACTAGGTGAGCAGTTCTTC	many	TRBV6-2/TRBV6-3	TRBJ2-1	.
CASSFGSSYNEQFF	TGTGCCAGCAGCTTTGGAAGCTCCTACAATGAGCAGTTTTTC	.	TRBV5-6	TRBJ2-1	.
CSALAGEGYTQYF	TGCAGTGCTTTAGCGGGGGAGGGTTATACGCAGTATTTT	many	TRBV20-1	TRBJ2-3	TRBD2
CASSRTRDFGYGYTF	TGTGCCAGCAGCCGTACCCGAGACTTCGGCTATGGCTACACCTTC	few	TRBV6-6	TRBJ1-2	.
CASNEIYTDTQYF	TGTGCCAGCAACGAGATTTACACAGATACGCAGTATTTT	many	TRBV6-1	TRBJ2-3	.
CASSLADIGGKGEQYF	TGCGCCAGCAGCTTGGCCGACATCGGAGGGAAGGGCGAGCAGTACTTC	many	TRBV5-1	TRBJ2-7	.